Shown below are 4 T cell receptor beta chains from a single sample sequenced in a study of vaccination and CD4 T cells after COVID-19 (dated by TCRdb to the early 2020s). To prepare the library, PCR was applied. The listed sequencing device is Illumina iSeq 100. DNA from cultured CD4+ T cells underwent TCR sequencing with the Oncomine TCR Beta short-read assay at the Johns Hopkins FTIC core. TCRdb ran its own pipeline on the public reads, namely fastp trimming at Q25 and MiXCR clone calling, and kept in-frame beta chains. Identical CDR3 protein sequences are pooled into one entry, listed with their most common genes and DNA. This sample has roughly 23,000 distinct CDR3 sequences in its table, and 67% of those were observed once. Together, the top ten hold 20% to 25% of the sample. The treatment or condition label on this specimen signifies: approximately nine-day PBMC culture with coronavirus spike peptide pools or control peptides (ViraFEST assay).

Antigens for these TCRs are unknown. The sequenced sample was CD4+ T cells from blood, cultured in vitro, obtained after SARS-CoV-2 vaccination. These receptors were taken from a human donor who received a COVID-19 vaccine.

This chain links TRBV7-6 with TRBJ2-5; either TRBD1 or TRBD2 may fit D (5 bases each). V was shortened by 1 base and J by 7 bases, with 13 bases between the two germline ends. CDR3 size: 14 residues. From germline, CDR1 is SGHVS and CDR2 FNYEAQ. The CDR3 sequence is CASSLDGTSSTQYF. The CDR3, as DNA: TGTGCCAGCAGCTTAGATGGGACCTCGTCGACCCAGTACTTC.

The chain joins TRBV27 to TRBJ2-2; no firm D call. Trimming pared 4 bases from V and 6 bases from J, leaving 9 bases between. The CDR3 has 13 amino acids. Germline-derived CDR1 and CDR2 are MNHEY and SMNVEV (reference sequence). The CDR3 sequence is CASSYLISGELFF. Here the CDR3 DNA reads TGTGCCAGCAGTTACCTCATTTCCGGGGAGCTGTTTTTT.

The chain has TRBV7-2 and TRBJ1-6; the D gene is possibly TRBD1 (5 bases). Germline CDR1 and CDR2: SGHTA and FQGNSA. The CDR3 length is 15 residues. Trimming pared 1 base from V and 4 bases from J, leaving 8 bases between. The CDR3 DNA follows: TGTGCCAGCAGCTTAGACAGGAGGTATAATTCACCCCTCCACTTT. Translated: CASSLDRRYNSPLHF.

The chain employs TRBV7-6 and TRBJ2-5; a weak D match, TRBD1 (6 bases). Germline values: CDR1 SGHVS, CDR2 FNYEAQ. Trimming pared 0 bases from V and 8 bases from J, leaving 16 bases between. CDR3 length: 15 amino acids. The CDR3 is CASSLAQGTQVTQYF. In nucleotides, the CDR3 is TGTGCCAGCAGCTTAGCGCAGGGGACACAGGTTACCCAGTACTTC.